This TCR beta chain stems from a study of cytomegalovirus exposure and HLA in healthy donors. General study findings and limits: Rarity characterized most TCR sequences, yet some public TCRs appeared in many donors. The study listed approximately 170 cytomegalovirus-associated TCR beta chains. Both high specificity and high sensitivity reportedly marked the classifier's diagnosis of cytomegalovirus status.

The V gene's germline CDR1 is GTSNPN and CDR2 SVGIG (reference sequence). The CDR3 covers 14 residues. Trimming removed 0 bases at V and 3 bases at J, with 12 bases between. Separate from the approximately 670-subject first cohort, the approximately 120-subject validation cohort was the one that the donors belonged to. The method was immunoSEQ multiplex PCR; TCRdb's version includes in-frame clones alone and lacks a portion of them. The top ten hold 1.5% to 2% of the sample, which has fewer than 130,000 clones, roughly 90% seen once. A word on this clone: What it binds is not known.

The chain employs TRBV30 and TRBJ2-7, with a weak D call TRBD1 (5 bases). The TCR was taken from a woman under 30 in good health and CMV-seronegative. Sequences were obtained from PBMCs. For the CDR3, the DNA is TGTGCCTGGAGTGTAGCGCTGGGGCGCTACGAGCAGTACTTC. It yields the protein CAWSVALGRYEQYF.